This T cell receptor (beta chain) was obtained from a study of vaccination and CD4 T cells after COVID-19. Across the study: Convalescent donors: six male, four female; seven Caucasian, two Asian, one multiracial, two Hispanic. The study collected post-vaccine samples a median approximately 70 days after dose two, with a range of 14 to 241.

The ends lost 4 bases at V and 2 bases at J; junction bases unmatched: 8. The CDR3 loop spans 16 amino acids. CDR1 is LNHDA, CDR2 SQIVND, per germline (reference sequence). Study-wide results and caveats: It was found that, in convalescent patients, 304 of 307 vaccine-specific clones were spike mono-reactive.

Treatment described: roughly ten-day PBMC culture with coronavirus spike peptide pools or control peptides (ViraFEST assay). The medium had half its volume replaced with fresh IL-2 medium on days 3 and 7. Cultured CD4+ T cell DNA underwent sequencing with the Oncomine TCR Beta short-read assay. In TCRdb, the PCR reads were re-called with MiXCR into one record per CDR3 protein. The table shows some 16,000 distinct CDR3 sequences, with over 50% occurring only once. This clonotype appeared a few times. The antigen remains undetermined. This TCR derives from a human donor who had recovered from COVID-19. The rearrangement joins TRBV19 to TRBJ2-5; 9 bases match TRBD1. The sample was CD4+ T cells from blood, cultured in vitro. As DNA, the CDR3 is TGTGCCAGTAGTAAGTTTGGGACAGGGAGACAAGAGACCCAGTACTTC. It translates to CASSKFGTGRQETQYF.